This TCR beta chain originates from a study of T cell responses to AZD1222 COVID-19 vaccine. Study at large: Second-dose intervals near 4 or 12 weeks were combined. Study conclusions and caveats: CD4 TCRs linked to vaccination spanned spike, dominating at 160-218 and 743-854. Nearly half of spike-specific TCRs reportedly target unmutated variant regions. Seropositivity was recorded at baseline in only 6 or 7 AZD1222 recipients.

Sequencing was performed with immunoSEQ multiplex PCR; in TCRdb, only in-frame clones are kept and a portion is missing. The sample holds some 130,000 clones, roughly nine tenths seen once. V was pared by 5 bases and J by 4 bases, with 17 bases between. Per the germline V gene, CDR1 is MNHEY and CDR2 is SMNVEV (reference sequence). The CDR3 extends over 15 amino acids. Comments on this clone: Its antigen is currently unknown.

The source material was peripheral blood, sampled on day 0 of AZD1222 vaccination. V and J are TRBV27 and TRBJ1-1; D might be TRBD1 (5 bases). The receptor was isolated from an adult in good health. CDR3 in DNA: TGTGCCAGCAGTGCGCACACAGGACCCGCCACTGAAGCTTTCTTT. This encodes CASSAHTGPATEAFF.